These 25 T cell receptor beta chains originate from one sample sequenced in a study of T cell repertoires in cytomegalovirus infection. For these TCRs, the target antigens are not known. TCRdb re-analysed the reads in MiXCR, keeping a single row per CDR3 protein. The profile shows around 49,000 distinct CDR3 sequences, roughly a fifth of them singletons. This specimen was CD8+ T cells from cultured PBMCs, taken from culture after CMV antigen stimulation. The origin of the receptors is a human donor in good health (CMV status not recorded). Some clones in this sample may be carry-over from other donors' samples.

This clonotype has just a few counts. The CDR3 sequence: CASTSEGTSGRPSSYNEQFF. Written as DNA, the CDR3 is TGTGCCAGCACCTCGGAGGGGACTAGCGGACGTCCGAGCTCCTACAATGAGCAGTTCTTC. This rearrangement joins TRBV7-9 to TRBJ2-1; TRBD2 agrees at 11 bases. The trim removed 7 bases at V and 0 bases at J, leaving 17 bases unmatched. CDR3 length equals 20 residues. CDR1 SEHNR and CDR2 FQNEAQ come from the germline V gene (reference sequence).

V usage is TRBV27 and J usage is TRBJ2-7, with D unclear. The CDR3 has 12 residues. CDR1 MNHEY and CDR2 SMNVEV come from the germline V gene (reference sequence). V was clipped by 6 bases and J by 4 bases, with 10 bases between them. The CDR3 coding sequence is TGTGCCAGCAGCTCTACATGGTACGAGCAGTACTTC. Residues: CASSSTWYEQYF.

The chain links TRBV5-1 to TRBJ2-2, with D unclear. In germline, CDR1 is SGHRS, CDR2 YFSETQ. The CDR3 is made up of 15 amino acids. Trimming pared 2 bases from V and 6 bases from J, leaving 14 bases between. The CDR3 DNA is TGCGCCAGCAGCTTAATACAAGGGTCTTCCGGGGAGCTGTTTTTT. The encoded protein is CASSLIQGSSGELFF.

The V gene is TRBV7-9, the J gene TRBJ1-4; possible D gene TRBD1, 5 bases. Trimming removed 2 bases from V and 0 bases from J, with 10 bases in between. The CDR3 length is 16 residues. CDR1 and CDR2 from the germline V gene are SEHNR and FQNEAQ (reference sequence). The CDR3 DNA is TGTGCCAGCAGCTTATCCGCGACAGCAACTAATGAAAAACTGTTTTTT. It is translated as CASSLSATATNEKLFF.

This clonotype was picked up many times. The CDR3 sequence: CASSQVDQNTGELFF. Written as DNA, the CDR3 is TGTGCCAGCAGCCAAGTTGATCAGAACACCGGGGAGCTGTTTTTT. The chain links TRBV4-2 to TRBJ2-2; D ambiguous. The CDR3 is 15 residues long. Germline V CDR1 and CDR2: LGHNA, YNFKEQ. The ends were cut back, 1 base at V and 1 base at J, with 7 bases in the middle.

The J gene is TRBJ2-7, the V gene TRBV7-2; TRBD2 matches at 12 bases. This CDR3 comprises 15 residues. From germline, CDR1 is SGHTA and CDR2 FQGNSA. V dropped 3 bases and J dropped 4; count of bases not matched to a gene: 4. The CDR3 region has the DNA TGTGCCAGCAGCTTGACTAGCGGGGGCGGGTACGAGCAGTACTTC. This codes for CASSLTSGGGYEQYF.

This clonotype has a count of ten or more. V gene TRBV20-1 combines with J gene TRBJ2-7; D is unclear. The CDR3 contains 13 residues. Trimming removed 1 base at V and 0 bases at J, with 7 bases between. Germline lookup yields CDR1 DFQATT and CDR2 SNEGSKA (reference sequence). CDR3: CSARVKASYEQYF. Written as DNA, the CDR3 is TGCAGTGCTAGAGTCAAAGCCTCCTACGAGCAGTACTTC.

The chain has TRBV11-2 and TRBJ2-3; D ambiguous. CDR3 length equals 15 residues. V gave up 2 bases and J gave up 1 base, with 10 bases separating them. CDR1 and CDR2 from the germline V gene are SGHAT and FQNNGV. CDR3 bases: TGTGCCAGCAGCTTACGGCCTGGAGGCACAGATACGCAGTATTTT. Its translation is CASSLRPGGTDTQYF.

This clonotype showed up just a few times. The rearrangement joins TRBV27 to TRBJ2-3; 7 nucleotides line up with TRBD2. Germline V gene data show CDR1 as MNHEY and CDR2 as SMNVEV (reference sequence). V gave up 2 bases and J gave up 2 bases; unmatched junction bases: 19. This CDR3 has 20 residues. Written as DNA, the CDR3 is TGTGCCAGCAGTTTACTCGCCCCAAGGACTAGTCCCTCTTACACAGATACGCAGTATTTT. Translation gives CASSLLAPRTSPSYTDTQYF.

The chain couples TRBV27 to TRBJ2-2, with 8 bases matching TRBD2. Germline trimming cut 4 bases from V and 6 bases from J; bases unmatched to any gene: 10. Germline CDR1 MNHEY, CDR2 SMNVEV (reference sequence). The CDR3 has 16 amino acids. CDR3 sequence reads: CASSSLGVAGPGELFF. The CDR3 nucleotides are TGTGCCAGCAGTTCCTTGGGGGTAGCGGGACCCGGGGAGCTGTTTTTT.

This chain connects TRBV12-3 or TRBV12-4 to TRBJ1-5, with D possibly TRBD1 on 5 matching bases. The germline V and J ends were trimmed by 7 bases and 9 bases, with 19 bases remaining between them. This CDR3 is 14 amino acids long. The CDR3 sequence is CASKADGPGPPQHF. The CDR3 bases are TGTGCCAGCAAAGCCGACGGCCCGGGACCGCCCCAGCATTTT.

In this sample, this clonotype turned up many times. The chain joins TRBV28 to TRBJ2-2; 8 bases are a match to TRBD2. In germline, CDR1 is MDHEN, CDR2 SYDVKM. The CDR3 loop spans 17 amino acids. The V gene end was trimmed by 1 base and the J gene end by 0 bases; junction bases not matched to a gene: 4. The CDR3 DNA reads as TGTGCCAGCAGTTTATTACGACTAGCGCCGAACACCGGGGAGCTGTTTTTT. Protein sequence: CASSLLRLAPNTGELFF.

The DNA of the CDR3 is TGTGCCAGCAGCACAAGGACTAGCGGGATCGATGAGCAGTTCTTC. Translating gives CASSTRTSGIDEQFF. This rearrangement joins TRBV7-6 to TRBJ2-1; 12 bases align to TRBD2. V was pared by 5 bases and J by 8 bases, with 7 bases of the junction left unmatched. The CDR3 extends over 15 amino acids. Germline V gene data show CDR1 as SGHVS and CDR2 as FNYEAQ.

The table lists this clonotype with a few counts. The rearrangement uses TRBV7-8 and TRBJ2-4; D remains ambiguous. The CDR3 has 16 residues. CDR1 is SGHVS and CDR2 is FQNEAQ in the germline V gene. Trimming took off 0 bases at V and 1 base at J, with 10 bases between the two ends. As DNA, the CDR3 is TGTGCCAGCAGCTTAGCCCTCAATGCTGCCAAAAACATTCAGTACTTC. Its translation is CASSLALNAAKNIQYF.

J is TRBJ1-4 and V is TRBV7-9, with D possibly matching TRBD1 (5 bases). This CDR3 comprises 17 residues. The germline V and J ends were trimmed by 4 bases and 1 base, with 16 bases remaining between them. Germline V gives CDR1 SEHNR, CDR2 FQNEAQ (reference sequence). The CDR3 region has the DNA TGTGCCAGCAGCTCAGGGCACGAAGGAAAAACTAATGAAAAACTGTTTTTT. Protein: CASSSGHEGKTNEKLFF.

Only a few counts were recorded for this clonotype. The chain combines TRBV25-1 with TRBJ2-7, with unresolved D. Trimming took 7 bases from V and 11 from J, leaving 30 bases between them. Germline CDR1 is MGHDK and CDR2 is SYGVNS. This CDR3 comprises 16 residues. The chain's CDR3 is CASIPRVAPDTYREYF. Here the CDR3 DNA reads TGTGCCAGCATCCCACGAGTAGCCCCTGATACTTATCGGGAGTACTTC.

The genes are TRBV19 and TRBJ2-7; tentatively, D is TRBD1 or TRBD2 (5 bases each). The CDR3 runs to 14 residues. CDR1 is LNHDA, CDR2 SQIVND, per germline (reference sequence). The ends were cut back, 3 bases at V and 7 bases at J, with 16 bases in the middle. The CDR3 is CASSITGARDEQYF. The CDR3 DNA reads TGTGCCAGTAGTATTACCGGGGCCAGAGATGAGCAGTACTTC.

V is TRBV7-2 and J is TRBJ1-5; D unclear. Between the trimmed V and J ends, which lost 2 bases and 5 bases, there was a span of 10 bases. The CDR3 runs 14 residues. The germline gives CDR1 SGHTA, CDR2 FQGNSA. CDR3 in amino acids: CASSLPAWDQPQHF. The CDR3 DNA follows: TGTGCCAGCAGCTTACCTGCCTGGGATCAGCCCCAGCATTTT.

V gene TRBV7-6 combines with J gene TRBJ2-5, with D uncertain. V was pared by 10 bases and J by 4 bases, with 22 bases between. CDR1 and CDR2 from the germline V gene are SGHVS and FNYEAQ. CDR3 length: 15 residues. The CDR3 sequence is CATRRVQAHSETQYF. The CDR3 DNA sequence: TGTGCCACCCGTCGTGTTCAGGCCCATTCAGAGACCCAGTACTTC.

This clonotype was detected many times. V is TRBV28 and J is TRBJ1-5; D remains ambiguous. This CDR3 spans 15 amino acids. Trimming removed 7 bases from V and 5 bases from J, with 18 bases in between. Germline loops: CDR1 MDHEN, CDR2 SYDVKM. This CDR3 reads CASTSRPDGYQPQHF. The CDR3 DNA reads TGTGCCAGCACAAGCAGGCCAGACGGGTATCAGCCCCAGCATTTT.

A few counts support this clonotype. The V and J genes are TRBV7-2 and TRBJ2-1; D is possibly TRBD1 (6 bases). Germline loops: CDR1 SGHTA, CDR2 FQGNSA. The germline V and J ends were trimmed by 6 bases and 7 bases, with 13 bases remaining between them. CDR3 length: 13 amino acids. CDR3 sequence (DNA): TGTGCCAGCAGTCTTTTTAGGGGGAATGAGCAGTTCTTC. Protein product: CASSLFRGNEQFF.

This clonotype was detected a few times. V usage is TRBV7-8 and J usage is TRBJ2-7; 12 bases are a match to TRBD2. Trimming cost V 2 bases and J 8 bases; bases outside gene matches: 7. This CDR3 is 15 amino acids long. CDR1 is SGHVS and CDR2 is FQNEAQ in the germline V gene. CDR3 protein: CASSLLLAGGRKQYF. The CDR3 DNA reads as TGTGCCAGCAGCTTACTACTAGCGGGGGGAAGAAAGCAGTACTTC.

This clonotype showed up just a few times. This chain uses TRBV11-2 with TRBJ1-1; weak D call: TRBD1 (5 bases). Trimming cost V 5 bases and J 5 bases, with 15 bases left between them. The CDR3 is 14 residues long. CDR1 and CDR2 from the germline V gene are SGHAT and FQNNGV. CDR3 amino acids: CASSRAGGRTEAFF. The CDR3, as DNA: TGTGCCAGCAGCCGAGCCGGGGGAAGGACTGAAGCTTTCTTT.

V usage is TRBV7-2 and J usage is TRBJ1-1; D ambiguous. The V end lost 2 bases, the J end lost 5 bases, and 9 bases lay between the germline ends. The germline gives CDR1 SGHTA, CDR2 FQGNSA. The CDR3 loop spans 13 amino acids. The chain's CDR3 is CASSLQALTEAFF. CDR3 DNA sequence: TGTGCCAGCAGCTTACAGGCCCTGACTGAAGCTTTCTTT.

This chain uses TRBV5-4 with TRBJ2-3; unclear D gene. Germline V gene lookup returns CDR1 SGHNT and CDR2 YYREEE (reference sequence). Trimming removed 7 bases at V and 2 bases at J, with 5 bases between. The CDR3 length is 11 residues. The CDR3 DNA reads TGTGCCAGCGGGTCCACAGATACGCAGTATTTT. This translates into CASGSTDTQYF.